The entry below gives a single TCR beta chain sequence along with its context. Germline lookup yields CDR1 SGHRS and CDR2 YFSETQ. The length of the CDR3 is 14 residues. V shed 5 bases and J 4 bases; nucleotides not matched to a gene: 6. The sample originates from a study of blood T cell repertoires in COVID-19. Here immunoSEQ multiplex PCR was the method, and the copy in TCRdb shows in-frame clones only, minus some. The table lists around 30,000 clones, roughly 86% of them singletons. Input material: peripheral blood. This TCR came from a human donor in a cohort sampled during active COVID-19. The donor label of this sample is uncertain. V usage is TRBV5-1 and J usage is TRBJ1-1, with TRBD1 matching 9 bases. CDR3 nucleotide sequence: TGCGCCAGCAGTCGACAGGGGGAGGCCACTGAAGCTTTCTTT. It codes for CASSRQGEATEAFF.